The 15 T cell receptor beta chains below come from one sample, sequenced in a study of blood T cell repertoires in COVID-19. Here immunoSEQ multiplex PCR was the method, and the copy in TCRdb shows in-frame clones only, minus some. This table holds about 270,000 clones, just under 90% found once. Material: PBMCs or T cells enriched from blood (not recorded which). The receptors were sampled from a woman aged 25 to 39 with acute COVID-19.

This chain links TRBV27 with TRBJ2-1, with D possibly matching TRBD1 (6 bases). In germline, CDR1 is MNHEY, CDR2 SMNVEV (reference sequence). The CDR3 length is 14 residues. Trimming shortened V by 3 bases and J by 4 bases, and 10 bases separated the two germline ends. For the CDR3, the DNA is TGTGCCAGCAGTTTGACAGGCCCATACAATGAGCAGTTCTTC. Amino acid sequence: CASSLTGPYNEQFF.

V usage is TRBV15 and J usage is TRBJ2-2; 7 bases line up with TRBD1. The CDR3 spans 17 residues. The trim removed 3 bases at V and 0 bases at J, leaving 7 bases unmatched. From germline, CDR1 is LNHNV and CDR2 YYDKDF (reference sequence). The DNA for the CDR3 is TGTGCCACCAGCAGGGAAAGGGGGCTTGCGAACACCGGGGAGCTGTTTTTT. Its protein product is CATSRERGLANTGELFF. Combining the CDR3 with reference TRBV15 and TRBJ2-2 gives the whole variable domain DAMVIQNPRYQVTQFGKPVTLSCSQTLNHNVMYWYQQKSSQAPKLLFHYYDKDFNNEADTPDNFQSRRPNTSFCFLDIRSPGLGDTAMYLCATSRERGLANTGELFFGEGSRLTVL.

The chain combines TRBV10-3 with TRBJ1-4, with TRBD1 matching over 7 bases. The CDR3 totals 13 residues. Germline V gene lookup returns CDR1 ENHRY and CDR2 SYGVKD. Germline trimming cut 10 bases from V and 5 bases from J; bases unmatched to any gene: 7. The CDR3 nucleotides read TGTGCCACCCAACAGGGGTCGAATGAAAAACTGTTTTTT. Amino acid sequence: CATQQGSNEKLFF.

This rearrangement joins TRBV12-3 or TRBV12-4 to TRBJ2-7; the D gene is possibly TRBD1 (6 bases). This CDR3 has 12 residues. Trimming removed 5 bases at V and 6 bases at J, with 11 bases between. CDR3 amino acids: CASSTQGIEQYF. CDR3 in DNA: TGTGCCAGCAGTACACAGGGTATCGAGCAGTACTTC.

The chain combines TRBV18 with TRBJ1-4; a weak D match, TRBD1 (5 bases). V gave up 3 bases and J gave up 5 bases, with 13 bases separating them. The CDR3 is 15 amino acids. Germline CDR1 is KGHSH and CDR2 is LQKENI. CDR3 bases: TGTGCCAGCTCACCGTCGGCAGCAGGGAATGAAAAACTGTTTTTT. Translated: CASSPSAAGNEKLFF.

The chain links TRBV28 to TRBJ1-5, with D tentatively TRBD1 (5 bases). Germline V gives CDR1 MDHEN, CDR2 SYDVKM. The germline V and J ends were trimmed by 5 bases and 6 bases, with 11 bases remaining between them. This CDR3 is 13 amino acids long. The CDR3 DNA sequence: TGTGCCAGCAGTGTTCGGGGGATTCAGCCCCAGCATTTT. Protein product: CASSVRGIQPQHF.

This clone was found once. The V gene is TRBV18, the J gene TRBJ1-5, with 7 bases that match TRBD1. With V trimmed by 5 bases and J by 3 bases, 7 bases remained unmatched. The CDR3 runs to 15 residues. Per the germline V gene, CDR1 is KGHSH and CDR2 is LQKENI. The CDR3 loop reads CASSDTGDHNQPQHF. The CDR3 DNA reads TGTGCCAGCTCAGATACAGGGGATCACAATCAGCCCCAGCATTTT.

This chain joins TRBV5-1 and TRBJ1-3, with 7 bases identical to TRBD1. Germline V gene data show CDR1 as SGHRS and CDR2 as YFSETQ. V gave up 5 bases and J gave up 2 bases; unmatched junction bases: 10. CDR3 length equals 16 residues. The CDR3: CASSLTPGQTGNTIYF. For the CDR3, the DNA is TGCGCCAGCAGTTTAACCCCGGGACAGACTGGAAACACCATATATTTT. The full variable domain, in which reference TRBV5-1 and TRBJ1-3 provide the parts outside the CDR3, is KAGVTQTPRYLIKTRGQQVTLSCSPISGHRSVSWYQQTPGQGLQFLFEYFSETQRNKGNFPGRFSGRQFSNSRSEMNVSTLELGDSALYLCASSLTPGQTGNTIYFGEGSWLTVV.

The chain couples TRBV7-2 to TRBJ2-7, with TRBD2 matching 8 bases. The CDR3 contains 16 residues. Trimming took 6 bases from V and 2 from J; bases not matched to a gene: 12. Germline CDR1 is SGHTA and CDR2 is FQGNSA. This chain's CDR3 is CASRINSAGVAYEQYF. The CDR3 nucleotides read TGTGCCAGCAGGATCAACTCAGCGGGAGTAGCCTACGAGCAGTACTTC.

This CDR3 is CASSQVLEATNEKLFF. Written as DNA, the CDR3 is TGTGCCAGCAGCCAAGTCCTAGAAGCAACTAATGAAAAACTGTTTTTT. V is TRBV3-1 (or the pseudogene TRBV3-2) and J is TRBJ1-4; D gene uncertain. Germline V gene data show CDR1 as LGHDT and CDR2 as YNNKEL (reference sequence). The CDR3 is made up of 16 amino acids. V was clipped by 1 base and J by 0 bases, with 9 bases between them.

CDR3: CASRGQLNQPQHF. The CDR3 DNA follows: TGTGCCAGCAGGGGACAGCTCAATCAGCCCCAGCATTTT. This chain uses TRBV2 with TRBJ1-5; TRBD1 agrees at 7 bases. Trimming removed 6 bases from V and 3 bases from J; junction bases left unmatched: 2. Germline V gives CDR1 SNHLY, CDR2 FYNNEI. This CDR3 region has 13 residues.

This clone was found once. V and J are TRBV6-1 and TRBJ2-2; the match to TRBD2 covers 10 bases. Per the germline V gene, CDR1 is MNHNS and CDR2 is SASEGT. CDR3 length: 17 amino acids. V shed 0 bases, J shed 4 bases, and the junction held 5 bases outside the gene matches. The CDR3 is CASSEAPSGRLTGELFF. The CDR3 coding sequence is TGTGCCAGCAGTGAAGCACCTAGCGGGAGACTCACCGGGGAGCTGTTTTTT.

This chain links TRBV5-4 with TRBJ2-3; tentative D call: TRBD1 (6 bases). CDR3 length: 15 amino acids. V shed 0 bases and J shed 0 bases, with 8 bases lying between them. Germline CDR1 is SGHNT and CDR2 is YYREEE (reference sequence). CDR3 region: CASSLAGASTDTQYF. Here the CDR3 DNA reads TGTGCCAGCAGCTTGGCAGGGGCAAGCACAGATACGCAGTATTTT.

The chain joins TRBV10-3 to TRBJ2-2; perhaps TRBD2 as D (6 bases). The CDR3 is 14 residues long. Between the trimmed V and J ends, which lost 8 bases and 1 base, there was a span of 11 bases. The germline V gene encodes CDR1 ENHRY and CDR2 SYGVKD. The CDR3 coding sequence is TGTGCCATCCTGGTGGAGGGGAACACCGGGGAGCTGTTTTTT. Protein sequence: CAILVEGNTGELFF.

This clone appeared a single time. The J gene is TRBJ2-7, the V gene TRBV28, with 7 bases aligning to TRBD1. CDR1 is MDHEN and CDR2 is SYDVKM in the germline V gene. This CDR3 region has 16 residues. The V gene end was trimmed by 6 bases and the J gene end by 0 bases; junction bases not matched to a gene: 11. DNA for the CDR3: TGTGCCAGCAGCAGCCCCGGACAGGCCCACTCCTACGAGCAGTACTTC. This codes for CASSSPGQAHSYEQYF.